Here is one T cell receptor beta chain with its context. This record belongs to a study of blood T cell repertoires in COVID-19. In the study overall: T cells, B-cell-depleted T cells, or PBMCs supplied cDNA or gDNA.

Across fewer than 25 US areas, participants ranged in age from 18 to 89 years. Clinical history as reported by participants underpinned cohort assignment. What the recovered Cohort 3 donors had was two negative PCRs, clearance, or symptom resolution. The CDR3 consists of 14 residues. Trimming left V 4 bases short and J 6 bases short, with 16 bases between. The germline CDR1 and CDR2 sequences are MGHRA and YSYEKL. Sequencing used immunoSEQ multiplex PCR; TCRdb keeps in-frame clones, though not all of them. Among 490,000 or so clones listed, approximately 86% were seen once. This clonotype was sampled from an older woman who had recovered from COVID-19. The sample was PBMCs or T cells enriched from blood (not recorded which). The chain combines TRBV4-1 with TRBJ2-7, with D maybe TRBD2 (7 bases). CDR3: CASSPTGGLVEQYF. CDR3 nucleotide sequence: TGCGCCAGCAGCCCAACGGGGGGCCTTGTCGAGCAGTACTTC.